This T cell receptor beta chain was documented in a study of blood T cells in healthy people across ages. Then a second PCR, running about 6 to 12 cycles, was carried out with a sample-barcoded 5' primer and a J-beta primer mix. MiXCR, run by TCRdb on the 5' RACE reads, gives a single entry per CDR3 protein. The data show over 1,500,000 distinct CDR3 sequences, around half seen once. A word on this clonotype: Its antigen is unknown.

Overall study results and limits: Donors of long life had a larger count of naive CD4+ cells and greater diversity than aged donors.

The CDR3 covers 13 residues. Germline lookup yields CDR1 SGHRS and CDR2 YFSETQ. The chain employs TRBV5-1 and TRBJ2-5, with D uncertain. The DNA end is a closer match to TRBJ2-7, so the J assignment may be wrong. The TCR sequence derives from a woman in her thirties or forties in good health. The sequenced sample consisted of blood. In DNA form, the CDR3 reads TGCGCCAGCAGCCTCCCCGGAAACTACGAGCAGTACTTC. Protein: CASSLPGNYEQYF.